These 3 T cell receptor beta chains were sequenced from one sample in a study of beta chain features in type 1 diabetes. Expressed TCRB transcripts were sequenced because the entire RNA isolate underwent reverse transcription. Clones were sequenced by immunoSEQ multiplex PCR, and TCRdb holds only the in-frame ones, with some missing. The data show 900,000 or so clones, 15% to 20% seen once. Sequencing was performed on naive CD4+ T cells from blood. All receptors come from a woman aged 18-35 years in good health.

This clone showed up just a few times. The chain has TRBV28 and TRBJ1-5, with no clear D. The CDR3 is 12 residues long. Trimming left V 3 bases short and J 7 bases short, with 7 bases between. Germline V gives CDR1 MDHEN, CDR2 SYDVKM. In nucleotides, the CDR3 is TGTGCCAGCAGTTTTCCGGGGCAGCCCCAGCATTTT. Translation: CASSFPGQPQHF.

This clone was counted a single time. This chain connects TRBV12-5 to TRBJ2-3, with 7 bases lining up with TRBD1. V lost 5 bases to trimming and J lost 1 base; unmatched junction nucleotides: 21. Germline CDR1 reads LGHNT; CDR2 reads FRNRAP. The CDR3 spans 20 residues. The CDR3: CASGPPVRIPTGPGTDTQYF. The CDR3 region has the DNA TGTGCTAGTGGTCCCCCTGTCAGAATCCCGACAGGGCCCGGCACAGATACGCAGTATTTT.

The chain combines TRBV23-1 with TRBJ2-7; TRBD2 might be the D (5 bases). TRBV23-1 is sorted into the ORF group, with uncertain function. Trimming removed 6 bases from V and 4 bases from J, with 19 bases in between. This CDR3 contains 15 residues. CDR3 nucleotide sequence: TGCGCCAGCAGGGAGGATCCTCCGAGGATATACGAGCAGTACTTC. Translation: CASREDPPRIYEQYF.